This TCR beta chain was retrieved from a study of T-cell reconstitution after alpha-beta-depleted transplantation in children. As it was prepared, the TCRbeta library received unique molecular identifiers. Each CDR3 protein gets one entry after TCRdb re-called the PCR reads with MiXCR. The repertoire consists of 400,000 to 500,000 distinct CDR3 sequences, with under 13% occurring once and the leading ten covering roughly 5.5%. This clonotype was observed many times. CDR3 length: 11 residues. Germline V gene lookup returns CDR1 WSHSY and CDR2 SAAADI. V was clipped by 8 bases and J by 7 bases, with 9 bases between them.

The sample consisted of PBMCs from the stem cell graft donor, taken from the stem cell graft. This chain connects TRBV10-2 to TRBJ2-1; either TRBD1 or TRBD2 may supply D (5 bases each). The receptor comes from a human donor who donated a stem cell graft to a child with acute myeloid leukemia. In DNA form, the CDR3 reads TGCGCCAGCGAGGGGCCTAATGAGCAGTTCTTC. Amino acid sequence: CASEGPNEQFF.